These 17 T cell receptor beta chains came from one sample sequenced in a study of cytomegalovirus exposure and HLA in healthy donors. Primers for the PCR totalled 60 Vbeta and 13 Jbeta. Sequencing was performed with immunoSEQ multiplex PCR; in TCRdb, only in-frame clones are kept and a portion is missing. In the table there are 200,000 to 250,000 clones, about 75% of which are singletons. Sequenced: PBMCs. The receptors were gathered from a young woman in good health and CMV-seronegative.

The genes are TRBV9 and TRBJ2-1; 10 bases fit TRBD2. This CDR3 contains 16 residues. The germline CDR1 and CDR2 sequences are SGDLS and YYNGEE. V was pared by 0 bases and J by 4 bases, with 4 bases of the junction left unmatched. CDR3 region: CASSVDASGGYNEQFF. CDR3 DNA: TGTGCCAGCAGCGTAGATGCTAGCGGGGGATACAATGAGCAGTTCTTC.

The chain combines TRBV5-1 with TRBJ1-2; weak D call: TRBD1 (6 bases). V was pared by 4 bases and J by 4 bases, with 14 bases between. The germline CDR1 and CDR2 sequences are SGHRS and YFSETQ. The CDR3 consists of 14 residues. The chain's CDR3 is CASSPGQPVYGYTF. As DNA, the CDR3 is TGCGCCAGCAGCCCAGGACAGCCTGTCTATGGCTACACCTTC.

This clone was recorded once. Its ends do not fully match the called genes, so a read error is possible. This chain uses TRBV6-1 with TRBJ2-1, with 8 positions matching TRBD1. This CDR3 is 19 amino acids long. CDR1 MNHNS and CDR2 SASEGT come from the germline V gene. The CDR3 loop is CASTEALRGRGQAYNEQFF. CDR3 DNA sequence: TGTGCCAGCACTGAAGCGCTTCGGGGTCGGGGACAGGCCTACAATGAGCAGTTCTTC.

This clone occurred once. This chain connects TRBV15 to TRBJ2-3, with a tentative D call TRBD1 (5 bases). The CDR3 contains 17 residues. Germline loops: CDR1 LNHNV, CDR2 YYDKDF (reference sequence). Trimming cost V 4 bases and J 4 bases, with 21 bases left between them. The CDR3 DNA reads TGTGCCACCAGCACCCTTCAACAGGTTGGAGTTCCAGATACGCAGTATTTT. It codes for CATSTLQQVGVPDTQYF.

The CDR3 sequence: CASSPGLAQVETQYF. The CDR3 DNA is TGCGCCAGCAGCCCGGGACTAGCCCAAGTGGAGACCCAGTACTTC. The chain couples TRBV5-1 to TRBJ2-5; 9 bases align to TRBD2. The V gene end was trimmed by 4 bases and the J gene end by 5 bases; junction bases not matched to a gene: 9. Germline CDR1 SGHRS, CDR2 YFSETQ. The CDR3 totals 15 residues.

The chain employs TRBV4-1 and TRBJ1-1; D not certain. Trimming took 0 bases from V and 1 from J, leaving 15 bases between them. The CDR3 length is 17 residues. Germline V gene sequence: CDR1 MGHRA, CDR2 YSYEKL. The CDR3 here is CASSQEDWAGPNTEAFF. For the CDR3, the DNA is TGCGCCAGCAGCCAAGAGGACTGGGCAGGCCCGAACACTGAAGCTTTCTTT.

V usage is TRBV27 and J usage is TRBJ1-1; TRBD1 matches 7 bases. Trimming at V came to 5 bases and at J to 6 bases, leaving 9 bases not matched to a gene. This CDR3 has 14 amino acids. In germline, CDR1 is MNHEY, CDR2 SMNVEV (reference sequence). The CDR3 sequence: CASSPDRVLAEAFF. The DNA of the CDR3 is TGTGCCAGCAGTCCCGACAGGGTTTTGGCTGAAGCTTTCTTT.

This chain connects TRBV11-3 to TRBJ2-1; D is perhaps TRBD2 (5 bases). The CDR3 loop spans 12 amino acids. Looked up from germline, CDR1 is SGHNT and CDR2 is YENEEA. Between the trimmed V and J ends, which lost 3 bases and 9 bases, there was a span of 9 bases. The chain's CDR3 is CASSFMGSEQFF. The CDR3 DNA follows: TGTGCCAGCAGCTTTATGGGGAGTGAGCAGTTCTTC.

Turning to this clone: At one of its ends the junction is not consistent with the germline gene, which may arise from a read error. Other DNA sequences in the same sample also yield this CDR3. The CDR3, as DNA: TGTGCCAGCAGCGCCCGGGTGACAGATGGTCATACTGAAGCCTTCTTT. As protein: CASSARVTDGHTEAFF. This rearrangement joins TRBV9 to TRBJ1-1; D is possibly TRBD1 (5 bases). CDR3 length: 16 amino acids. CDR1 SGDLS and CDR2 YYNGEE come from the germline V gene. Combining the CDR3 with reference TRBV9 and TRBJ1-1 gives the whole variable domain DSGVTQTPKHLITATGQRVTLRCSPRSGDLSVYWYQQSLDQGLQFLIQYYNGEERAKGNILERFSAQQFPDLHSELNLSSLELGDSALYFCASSARVTDGHTEAFFGQGTRLTVV.

The V and J genes are TRBV21-1 and TRBJ2-5; no DNA check was done on the table's D call, TRBD1. TRBV21-1 is a pseudogene locus. This CDR3 has 15 amino acids. The CDR3 region is CASSIGQSFIETQYF. The DNA of the CDR3 is TGTGCCAGCAGCATAGGACAGAGTTTTATAGAGACCCAGTACTTC.

The chain links TRBV6-6 to TRBJ1-2; tentative D call: TRBD1 (6 bases). Germline V CDR1 and CDR2: MNHNY, SVGAGI (reference sequence). The CDR3 has 12 residues. V lost 7 bases and J 4 bases, leaving 10 bases between the germline ends. The CDR3 nucleotides are TGTGCCAGCACCGACAGGACCTATGGCTACACCTTC. Translated: CASTDRTYGYTF.

The chain combines TRBV12-5 with TRBJ2-7; 7 bases align to TRBD2. J lost 3 bases, V lost 6 bases, and 5 bases had no gene match. Looked up from germline, CDR1 is LGHNT and CDR2 is FRNRAP. This CDR3 has 13 amino acids. The CDR3 loop reads CASGPWGGYEQYF. DNA of the CDR3: TGTGCTAGTGGCCCCTGGGGGGGCTACGAGCAGTACTTC.

The chain recombines TRBV27 with TRBJ1-4, with D possibly TRBD1 on 6 matching bases. This CDR3 has 18 residues. Germline V gene sequence: CDR1 MNHEY, CDR2 SMNVEV (reference sequence). The V end was cut by 5 bases, the J end by 0 bases, with 19 bases between. The CDR3 sequence is CASSLDRSGLSTNEKLFF. CDR3 nucleotides: TGTGCCAGCAGTCTCGACAGGTCAGGGTTATCAACTAATGAAAAACTGTTTTTT.

The chain recombines TRBV20-1 with TRBJ1-1; TRBD1 might be the D (5 bases). CDR1 and CDR2 (germline): DFQATT, SNEGSKA (reference sequence). The CDR3 has 11 residues. Trimming pared 6 bases from V and 3 bases from J, leaving 8 bases between. CDR3 DNA: TGCAGTGCGTCGACAGACACTGAAGCTTTCTTT. This sequence encodes CSASTDTEAFF.

The J gene is TRBJ1-1, the V gene TRBV4-1; D not certain. The germline V gene has CDR1 MGHRA and CDR2 YSYEKL. This CDR3 contains 12 residues. The V end lost 0 bases, the J end lost 7 bases, and 6 bases lay between the germline ends. CDR3 nucleotide sequence: TGCGCCAGCAGCCAAGATCAGATTGAAGCTTTCTTT. It encodes CASSQDQIEAFF.

J is TRBJ1-5 and V is TRBV7-3; tentatively, D is TRBD1 (5 bases). Trimming took off 4 bases at V and 2 bases at J, with 18 bases between the two ends. The CDR3 totals 17 residues. Germline CDR1 reads SGHTA; CDR2 reads FQGTGA. This CDR3 is CASSYEGVCVGNQPQHF. The CDR3 region has the DNA TGTGCCAGCAGCTATGAAGGGGTATGTGTTGGCAATCAGCCCCAGCATTTT.

The chain is built from TRBV5-1 and TRBJ2-7; 8 positions match TRBD1. This CDR3 is built from 14 residues. The V segment lost 3 bases and the J segment 4 bases; nucleotides outside the gene matches: 6. From germline, CDR1 is SGHRS and CDR2 YFSETQ. CDR3 sequence (DNA): TGCGCCAGCAGCTCCGGACAGGGTTTTTACGAGCAGTACTTC. This sequence encodes CASSSGQGFYEQYF. The variable domain in full, with the rest retrieved from reference TRBV5-1 and TRBJ2-7, is KAGVTQTPRYLIKTRGQQVTLSCSPISGHRSVSWYQQTPGQGLQFLFEYFSETQRNKGNFPGRFSGRQFSNSRSEMNVSTLELGDSALYLCASSSGQGFYEQYFGPGTRLTVT.